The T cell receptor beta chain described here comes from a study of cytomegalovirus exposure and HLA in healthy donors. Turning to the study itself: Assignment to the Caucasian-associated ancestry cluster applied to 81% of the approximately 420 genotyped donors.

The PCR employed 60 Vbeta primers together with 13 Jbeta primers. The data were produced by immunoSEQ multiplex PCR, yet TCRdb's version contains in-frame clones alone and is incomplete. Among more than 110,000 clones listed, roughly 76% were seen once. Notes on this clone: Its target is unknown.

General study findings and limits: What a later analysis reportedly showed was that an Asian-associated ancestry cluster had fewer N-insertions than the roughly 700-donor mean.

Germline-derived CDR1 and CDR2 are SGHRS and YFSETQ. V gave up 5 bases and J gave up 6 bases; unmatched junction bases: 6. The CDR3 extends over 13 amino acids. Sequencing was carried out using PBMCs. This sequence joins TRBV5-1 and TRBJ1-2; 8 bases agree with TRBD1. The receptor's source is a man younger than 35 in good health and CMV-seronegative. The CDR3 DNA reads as TGCGCCAGCAGGGACACAGGGGGTAATGGCTACACCTTC. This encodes CASRDTGGNGYTF.